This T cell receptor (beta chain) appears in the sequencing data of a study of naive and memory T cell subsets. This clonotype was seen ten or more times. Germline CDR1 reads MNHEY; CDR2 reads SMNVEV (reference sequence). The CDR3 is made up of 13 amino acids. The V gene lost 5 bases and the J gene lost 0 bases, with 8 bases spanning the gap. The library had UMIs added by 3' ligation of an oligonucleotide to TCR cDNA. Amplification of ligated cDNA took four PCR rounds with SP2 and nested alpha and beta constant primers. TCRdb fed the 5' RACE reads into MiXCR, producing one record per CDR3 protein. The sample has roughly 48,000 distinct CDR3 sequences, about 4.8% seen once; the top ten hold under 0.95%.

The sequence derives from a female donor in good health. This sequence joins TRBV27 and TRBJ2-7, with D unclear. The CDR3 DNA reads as TGTGCCAGCAGTCCTACCGTCTCCTACGAGCAGTACTTC. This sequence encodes CASSPTVSYEQYF.